These T cell receptor beta chains were read from a single sample in a study of OX40 agonist ivuxolimab in advanced cancers. Repertoires were generated with immunoSEQ multiplex PCR, while TCRdb's copy carries only in-frame clones and drops some. The data hold roughly 25,000 clones, with more than 75% observed a single time. The specimen comprised CD4+ or CD8+ T cells sorted from blood, sampled in a trial of the OX40 agonist ivuxolimab. These receptors were collected from an adult with an advanced solid tumor such as melanoma, head and neck, liver or kidney cancer. The CDR3 runs from the conserved cysteine through the conserved F or W. D genes are given only for firm matches. Some rows mark clone size as missing; the rest say once, few, many or name a class of expanded clone.

>.|TRBV6-5|.|TRBJ2-5
TGTGCCAGCAGGGGGGGATTAGGAAAGACCCAGTACTTC
CASRGGLGKTQYF
>.|TRBV29-1|TRBD2|TRBJ2-1
TGCAGCGCGGAACGGGGGGTCAATGAGCAGTTCTTC
CSAERGVNEQFF
>few|TRBV19|.|TRBJ1-5
TGTGCCAGTAGTATAACAGGGCGGCAGCCCCAGCATTTT
CASSITGRQPQHF
>.|TRBV7-9|TRBD1|TRBJ1-2
TGTGCCAGCAGCTTAGACCGGGACAGGGCTCCTGGCTACACCTTC
CASSLDRDRAPGYTF
>.|TRBV5-1|TRBD1|TRBJ1-1
TGCGCCAGCAGCCCAGGACAGGAGAACACTGAAGCTTTCTTT
CASSPGQENTEAFF
>.|TRBV27|.|TRBJ2-2
TGTGCCAGCAGTTTATGGGGAGCCAGATCAAACACCGGGGAGCTGTTTTTT
CASSLWGARSNTGELFF
>.|TRBV6-9|.|TRBJ1-4
TGTGCCAGCAGTTACGGGGGGTTGGATGGAAAACTGTTTTTT
CASSYGGLDGKLFF
>once|TRBV4-2|.|TRBJ2-3
TGTGCCAGCAGCCAAGGTGAGCAGCTAGTGCCAGATACGCAGTATTTT
CASSQGEQLVPDTQYF
>once|TRBV5-6|.|TRBJ2-1
TGTGCCAGCAGCCCAGTGTTCTCGGGGGTTGATGAGCAGTTCTTC
CASSPVFSGVDEQFF
>.|TRBV5-6|.|TRBJ2-7
TGTGCCAGCAGCTGGATGACAGAACCTTACGAGCAGTACTTC
CASSWMTEPYEQYF
>.|TRBV7-9|.|TRBJ2-1
TGTGCCAGCAGAGACGGATACAATGAGCAGTTCTTC
CASRDGYNEQFF